Shown below are 23 T cell receptor beta chains from a single sample sequenced in a study of T cells in Graves' hyperthyroidism and ophthalmopathy. Researchers amplified the TCR beta CDR3 regions from RNA transcripts. HTBI primers were employed in a first-round RT-PCR of the TCR CDR3. MiXCR was run by TCRdb on the multiplex PCR reads, yielding one entry per CDR3 protein. The sample has about 680,000 distinct CDR3 sequences, approximately 36% seen once. Sequencing was carried out using blood. The receptors derive from a woman in her 40s with Graves' hyperthyroidism.

The rearrangement uses TRBV4-3 and TRBJ1-2; D is perhaps TRBD1 (5 bases). The CDR3 sequence is 15 residues long. Germline V gives CDR1 LGHNA, CDR2 YSLEER. V gave up 0 bases and J gave up 2 bases, with 10 bases separating them. Written as DNA, the CDR3 is TGCGCCAGCAGCCAAGAGGGACGGCCCAACTATGGCTACACCTTC. The encoded protein is CASSQEGRPNYGYTF.

This clonotype was seen repeatedly, ten times or more. This sequence joins TRBV7-2 and TRBJ2-5; the D is unclear. The CDR3 totals 13 residues. Per germline, CDR1 SGHTA and CDR2 FQGNSA. Between the trimmed V and J ends, which lost 0 bases and 3 bases, there was a span of 5 bases. The DNA for the CDR3 is TGTGCCAGCAGCTTAGCATCGGAAGAGACCCAGTACTTC. Amino acids: CASSLASEETQYF.

Of note for this clonotype: At one of its ends the junction is not consistent with the germline gene, which may arise from a read error. This chain uses TRBV14 with TRBJ1-5; D not certain. This CDR3 is 13 amino acids long. The germline CDR1 and CDR2 sequences are SGHDN and FVKESK. The chain's CDR3 is CASSQAVFRPRHF. The CDR3 nucleotides are TGTGCCAGCAGCCAAGCCGTGTTTCGGCCCCGGCATTTT.

This sequence joins TRBV7-9 and TRBJ1-2, with 9 nucleotides matching TRBD1. Germline-derived CDR1 and CDR2 are SEHNR and FQNEAQ (reference sequence). Unmatched junction bases numbered 9, after V lost 7 bases and J lost 6 bases. The CDR3 is 14 residues long. CDR3 DNA sequence: TGTGCCAGCACCTACAGGGGGCAGGCAGATGGCTACACCTTC. This codes for CASTYRGQADGYTF.

The CDR3 here is CASSYRGPMEKLFF. The CDR3 coding sequence is TGTGCCAGCAGTTATAGGGGGCCAATGGAAAAACTGTTTTTT. This chain uses TRBV6-5 with TRBJ1-4, with TRBD1 identical over 7 bases. With 3 bases clipped from V and 8 bases from J, the junction kept 6 bases outside the gene matches. Germline lookup yields CDR1 MNHEY and CDR2 SVGAGI. This CDR3 spans 14 amino acids.

This clonotype has ten or more counts. The J gene is TRBJ2-5, the V gene TRBV7-4, with D perhaps TRBD1 (6 bases). This CDR3 comprises 15 residues. The V end lost 5 bases, the J end lost 3 bases, and 16 bases lay between the germline ends. The germline gives CDR1 SGHVT, CDR2 SQSDAQ. The chain's CDR3 is CASSQAPTGEETQYF. CDR3 bases: TGTGCCAGCAGCCAAGCCCCGACAGGAGAAGAGACCCAGTACTTC.

The sample holds many counts of this clonotype. This chain uses TRBV7-8 with TRBJ1-1; D uncertain. Trimming left V 3 bases short and J 1 base short, with 9 bases between. Germline V gene lookup returns CDR1 SGHVS and CDR2 FQNEAQ. There are 14 residues in the CDR3. CDR3 amino acids: CASSLRMTNTEAFF. In DNA form, the CDR3 reads TGTGCCAGCAGCTTGCGCATGACGAACACTGAAGCTTTCTTT. The entire variable domain, with the rest obtained from reference TRBV7-8 and TRBJ1-1, is as follows: GAGVSQSPRYKVAKRGQDVALRCDPISGHVSLFWYQQALGQGPEFLTYFQNEAQLDKSGLPSDRFFAERPEGSVSTLKIQRTQQEDSAVYLCASSLRMTNTEAFFGQGTRLTVV.

In regard to this clonotype: One end of the junction varies from germline; a read error may be responsible. The chain joins TRBV10-3 to TRBJ1-2; D perhaps matches TRBD1 (6 bases). The CDR3 has 13 residues. Germline V gene sequence: CDR1 ENHRY, CDR2 SYGVKD. The CDR3: CASSRDIDYGYTF. The CDR3 DNA is TGTGCCAGCAGTCGGGACATAGATTATGGCTACACCTTC.

V usage is TRBV12-3 or TRBV12-4 and J usage is TRBJ1-5, with D possibly being TRBD1 (5 bases). The CDR3 has 15 residues. V dropped 6 bases and J dropped 1 base, with 13 bases sitting between them. CDR3 residues: CASREGRGSNQPQHF. In nucleotides, the CDR3 is TGTGCCAGCAGAGAGGGGAGAGGAAGCAATCAGCCCCAGCATTTT.

This clonotype was counted between two and nine times. This chain connects TRBV4-1 to TRBJ2-7; possibly TRBD2 for D (6 bases). The CDR3 runs 15 residues. Germline V gene sequence: CDR1 MGHRA, CDR2 YSYEKL. Trimming took 1 base from V and 3 from J, leaving 13 bases between them. The CDR3 spells CASSQAGVGIYEQYF. CDR3 sequence (DNA): TGCGCCAGCAGCCAAGCGGGGGTAGGCATCTACGAGCAGTACTTC.

The gene calls are TRBV15 and TRBJ2-2, with 7 bases matching TRBD1. CDR1 is LNHNV, CDR2 YYDKDF, per germline (reference sequence). There are 17 residues in the CDR3. V lost 1 base to trimming and J lost 6 bases; unmatched junction nucleotides: 11. CDR3 in amino acids: CATSRVRDSAYSGELFF. The DNA for the CDR3 is TGTGCCACCAGCAGAGTTAGGGACAGTGCGTATTCCGGGGAGCTGTTTTTT.

There are many counts of this clonotype. The chain combines TRBV19 with TRBJ1-1; 7 bases line up with TRBD1. The germline V gene encodes CDR1 LNHDA and CDR2 SQIVND (reference sequence). Trimming cost V 1 base and J 0 bases; bases outside gene matches: 2. The CDR3 runs to 15 residues. This CDR3 is CASSIGGQLNTEAFF. The CDR3 DNA reads as TGTGCCAGTAGTATAGGGGGACAGTTGAACACTGAAGCTTTCTTT. Using reference TRBV19 and TRBJ1-1 for the parts outside the CDR3, the full variable domain is DGGITQSPKYLFRKEGQNVTLSCEQNLNHDAMYWYRQDPGQGLRLIYYSQIVNDFQKGDIAEGYSVSREKKESFPLTVTSAQKNPTAFYLCASSIGGQLNTEAFFGQGTRLTVV.

This clonotype was counted at least ten times. The rearrangement joins TRBV5-1 to TRBJ2-5, with D tentatively TRBD1 or TRBD2 (5 bases each). V lost 4 bases to trimming and J lost 5 bases, with 15 bases between them. The V gene's germline CDR1 is SGHRS and CDR2 YFSETQ. The CDR3 length is 14 residues. The CDR3 protein is CASSGDAAGETQYF. The CDR3 coding sequence is TGCGCCAGCAGCGGGGACGCCGCCGGGGAGACCCAGTACTTC.

The chain uses TRBV7-2 and TRBJ1-4; no clear D gene. The CDR3 runs 13 residues. Trimming took off 5 bases at V and 7 bases at J, with 11 bases between the two ends. Germline V CDR1 and CDR2: SGHTA, FQGNSA. CDR3 bases: TGTGCCAGCAGCCAATCCGGGAGTGAAAAACTGTTTTTT. This gives the protein CASSQSGSEKLFF.

This clonotype was counted once. The rearrangement uses TRBV12-3 or TRBV12-4 and TRBJ1-6; perhaps TRBD1 as D (6 bases). V shed 6 bases and J shed 8 bases, with 20 bases lying between them. CDR3 length: 16 residues. CDR3 sequence (DNA): TGTGCCAGCAGAGCCGTGGGGGGGGCTTATGATTCACCCCTCCACTTT. It codes for CASRAVGGAYDSPLHF.

The chain recombines TRBV12-3 or TRBV12-4 with TRBJ1-4; TRBD1 matches 11 bases. There are 15 residues in the CDR3. Unmatched junction bases numbered 6, after V lost 6 bases and J lost 6 bases. The CDR3: CASSLRTGGHEKLFF. DNA for the CDR3: TGTGCCAGCAGCCTTAGGACAGGGGGCCATGAAAAACTGTTTTTT.

Note on this clonotype: A much bigger clone sits one base away, suggesting this may be a read error. The rearrangement joins TRBV20-1 to TRBJ1-1, with a possible D match to TRBD1 (5 bases). Trimming pared 4 bases from V and 2 bases from J, leaving 11 bases between. The V gene's germline CDR1 is DFQATT and CDR2 SNEGSKA (reference sequence). The CDR3 sequence is 13 residues long. The CDR3 here is CSAMGDGNTEAFF. CDR3 sequence (DNA): TGCAGTGCTATGGGGGACGGCAACACTGAAGCTTTCTTT.

J is TRBJ2-5 and V is TRBV24-1; a weak D match, TRBD1 (5 bases). Germline V gene sequence: CDR1 KGHDR, CDR2 SFDVKD. Trimming removed 5 bases at V and 9 bases at J, with 18 bases between. The CDR3 is 14 residues long. The CDR3 DNA reads TGTGCCACCAGTGGTGACAGTAGCAATCAGCCCCAGTACTTC. It codes for CATSGDSSNQPQYF.

The V and J genes are TRBV20-1 and TRBJ2-5, with 16 positions matching TRBD2. The CDR3 runs to 16 residues. CDR1 and CDR2 (germline): DFQATT, SNEGSKA (reference sequence). V was pared by 6 bases and J by 5 bases, with 9 bases of the junction left unmatched. The CDR3, as DNA: TGCAGTGCCTTCTCGGGACTAGCGGGAGGGACGGAGACCCAGTACTTC. It translates to CSAFSGLAGGTETQYF.

This clonotype appeared a few times. The rearrangement joins TRBV12-3 or TRBV12-4 to TRBJ1-1; D is perhaps TRBD1 (5 bases). The V end was cut by 6 bases, the J end by 4 bases, with 18 bases between. The CDR3 consists of 15 residues. The CDR3 sequence is CASSPRGKGPTEAFF. The CDR3 DNA is TGTGCCAGCAGCCCACGGGGGAAGGGTCCCACTGAAGCTTTCTTT.

The table lists this clonotype with many counts. J is TRBJ2-7 and V is TRBV10-3, with 10 bases that match TRBD1. The CDR3 sequence is 14 residues long. Per the germline V gene, CDR1 is ENHRY and CDR2 is SYGVKD. The J segment lost 3 bases and the V segment lost 11 bases, leaving 10 bases of the junction unmatched. Here the CDR3 reads CAVRGTGALYEQYF. DNA of the CDR3: TGTGCCGTCCGCGGGACAGGGGCACTCTACGAGCAGTACTTC.

Notes on this clonotype: A single base separates this from a much larger clone, so it may be a read error. The chain couples TRBV7-9 to TRBJ1-3; no firm D call. The CDR3 is made up of 12 amino acids. The germline V gene encodes CDR1 SEHNR and CDR2 FQNEAQ (reference sequence). CDR3 residues: CAGSLNRDTIYF. As DNA, the CDR3 is TGTGCCGGCAGCTTGAATAGGGACACCATATATTTT.

This clonotype was observed many times. CDR3 nucleotides: TGTGCCAGCAGGAAAGGGCTATCGTCGCCCCAGCATTTT. Amino acid sequence: CASRKGLSSPQHF. This sequence joins TRBV6-5 and TRBJ1-5, with D unresolved. With 6 bases removed from V and 9 bases from J, the gap between germline ends came to 15 bases. CDR3 length: 13 amino acids. The germline V gene has CDR1 MNHEY and CDR2 SVGAGI.